The 6 T cell receptor beta chains below come from one sample, sequenced in a study of identical twins. TCRdb used MiXCR to reprocess the 5' RACE reads, holding one entry per CDR3 protein. The sample holds under 800,000 distinct CDR3 sequences, around 20% seen once. This sample was also put to use in a study of T cells expressing NK-cell markers.

Sequencing was performed on PBMCs. Every receptor here comes from a young woman in good health.

This rearrangement joins TRBV5-1 to TRBJ1-5; 7 bases align to TRBD1. There are 14 residues in the CDR3. CDR1 SGHRS and CDR2 YFSETQ come from the germline V gene. V was pared by 0 bases and J by 5 bases, with 2 bases of the junction left unmatched. CDR3 loop: CASSLEGGDQPQHF. DNA for the CDR3: TGCGCCAGCAGCTTGGAAGGGGGCGATCAGCCCCAGCATTTT.

This clonotype turned up a few times. The genes are TRBV12-3 or TRBV12-4 and TRBJ1-1; TRBD1 agrees at 9 bases. The CDR3 is made up of 15 amino acids. V lost 6 bases, J lost 5 bases, and 10 bases stayed unmatched. CDR3 coding DNA: TGTGCCAGCAGCCGAACCGGGACAGGGACGACTGAAGCTTTCTTT. This sequence encodes CASSRTGTGTTEAFF.

V is TRBV5-1 and J is TRBJ2-3, with no clear D. CDR3 length: 14 residues. V gave up 4 bases and J gave up 2 bases, with 11 bases separating them. CDR1 and CDR2 (germline): SGHRS, YFSETQ. CDR3 sequence (DNA): TGCGCCAGCAGCCTGGACGTTATCACAGATACGCAGTATTTT. Its translation is CASSLDVITDTQYF.

The chain has TRBV7-8 and TRBJ2-7; possible D gene TRBD1, 6 bases. CDR1 is SGHVS, CDR2 FQNEAQ, per germline. V dropped 5 bases and J dropped 2 bases, with 10 bases sitting between them. The CDR3 loop spans 13 amino acids. For the CDR3, the DNA is TGTGCCAGCAGCGGACAGTTTGCCTACGAGCAGTACTTC. It encodes CASSGQFAYEQYF.

This chain links TRBV10-2 with TRBJ2-3, with a possible D match to TRBD2 (5 bases). The germline CDR1 and CDR2 sequences are WSHSY and SAAADI. The CDR3 runs 13 residues. Deletions cut 10 bases from V and 1 base from J, with 12 bases between. CDR3 sequence reads: CAILGEGTDTQYF. CDR3 bases: TGCGCCATCCTGGGAGAGGGCACAGATACGCAGTATTTT.

This clonotype was found a few times. The chain combines TRBV29-1 with TRBJ1-2, with TRBD1 identical over 11 bases. The V and J ends lost 5 bases and 12 bases, in that order; junction bases with no gene match: 5. CDR3 length equals 11 residues. Germline CDR1 SQVTM, CDR2 ANQGSEA. The CDR3 nucleotides read TGCAGCGTTCTAGGACAGGGGGCGAACACCTTC. It translates to CSVLGQGANTF.